Here is one T cell receptor beta chain with its context. Its antigen is not known. CDR3 length equals 14 residues. Germline CDR1 reads SEHNR; CDR2 reads FQNEAQ (reference sequence). Trimming took off 4 bases at V and 12 bases at J, with 19 bases between the two ends. This sample was taken from a study of T-cell memory formation after mild COVID-19. Background on the study: TCR clusters largely stayed donor specific. Study-level points and caveats: Contracting CD4+ clones sat mainly in CM and EM; CD8+ in EMRA. Prior to infection, memory already included some responding clones, suggesting cross-reactive memory joined.

5'RACE with constant-segment primers built TCRalpha and TCRbeta cDNA libraries with UMIs. TCRdb re-called the 5' RACE reads through MiXCR, storing one row per CDR3 protein. The repertoire includes hundreds of thousands of distinct CDR3 sequences, about a fifth of them detected once, and roughly 8.3% sits in the top ten. The sequence was obtained from an adult woman who had mild COVID-19 (a few samples of this study predate the infection). Cell type and time point are not known. Material for sequencing was PBMCs or a T cell subset sorted from them (not recorded which). The chain has TRBV7-9 and TRBJ2-1, with D possibly TRBD2 on 6 matching bases. The DNA of the CDR3 is TGTGCCAGCAGCTCGATGCTAGTCGGGGGTCGGCAGTTCTTC. Its protein is CASSSMLVGGRQFF.